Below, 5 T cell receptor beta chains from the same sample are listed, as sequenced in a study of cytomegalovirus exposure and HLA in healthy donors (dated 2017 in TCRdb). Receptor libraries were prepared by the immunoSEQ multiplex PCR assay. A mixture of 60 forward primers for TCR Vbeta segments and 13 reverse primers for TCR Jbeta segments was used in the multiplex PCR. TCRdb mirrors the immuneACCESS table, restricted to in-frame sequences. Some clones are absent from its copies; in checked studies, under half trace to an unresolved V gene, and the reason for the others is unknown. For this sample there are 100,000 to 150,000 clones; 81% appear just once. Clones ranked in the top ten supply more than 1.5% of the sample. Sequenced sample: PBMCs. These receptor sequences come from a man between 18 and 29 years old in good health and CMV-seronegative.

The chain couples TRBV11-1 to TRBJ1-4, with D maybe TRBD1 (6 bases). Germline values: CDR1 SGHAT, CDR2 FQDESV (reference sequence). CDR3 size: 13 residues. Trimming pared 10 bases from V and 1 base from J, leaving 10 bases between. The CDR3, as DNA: TGTGCCACCAAGGACAGAACTAATGAAAAACTGTTTTTT. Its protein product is CATKDRTNEKLFF.

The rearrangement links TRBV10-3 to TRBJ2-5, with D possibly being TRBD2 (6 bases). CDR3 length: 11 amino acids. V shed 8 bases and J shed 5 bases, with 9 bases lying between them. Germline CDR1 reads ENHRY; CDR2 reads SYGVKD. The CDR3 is CAIGGRETQYF. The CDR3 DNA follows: TGTGCCATCGGGGGGAGGGAGACCCAGTACTTC.

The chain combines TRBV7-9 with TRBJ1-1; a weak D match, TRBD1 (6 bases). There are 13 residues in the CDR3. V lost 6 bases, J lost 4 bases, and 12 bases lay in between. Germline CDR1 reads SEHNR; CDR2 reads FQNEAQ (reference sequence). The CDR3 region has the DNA TGTGCCAGCAGAAGAGGGGGAAGCACTGAAGCTTTCTTT. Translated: CASRRGGSTEAFF. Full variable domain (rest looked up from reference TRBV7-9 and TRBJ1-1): DTGVSQNPRHKITKRGQNVTFRCDPISEHNRLYWYRQTLGQGPEFLTYFQNEAQLEKSRLLSDRFSAERPKGSFSTLEIQRTEQGDSAMYLCASRRGGSTEAFFGQGTRLTVV.

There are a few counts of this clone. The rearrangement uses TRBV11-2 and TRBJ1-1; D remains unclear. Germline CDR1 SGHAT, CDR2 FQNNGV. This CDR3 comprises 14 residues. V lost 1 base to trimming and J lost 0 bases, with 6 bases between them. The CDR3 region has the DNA TGTGCCAGCAGCTTAGGTAGTTTGAACACTGAAGCTTTCTTT. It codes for CASSLGSLNTEAFF.

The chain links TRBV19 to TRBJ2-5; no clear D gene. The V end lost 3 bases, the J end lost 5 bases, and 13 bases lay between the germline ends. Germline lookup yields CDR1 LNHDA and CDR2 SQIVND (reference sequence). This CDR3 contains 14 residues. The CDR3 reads CASSIADHGETQYF. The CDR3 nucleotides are TGTGCCAGTAGTATCGCGGATCACGGCGAGACCCAGTACTTC.